Listed here are 11 T cell receptor beta chains from one sample, sequenced in a study of quantifying T cell responses using KT2 cells. The wider study: RNA was reverse transcribed with TCR alpha and beta constant-region primers.

A single-stranded UMI oligo with SP2 sequence was ligated to cDNA 3' ends. First-round PCR used about 4 cycles and beta primers RC1.1 and RC1.2 covering TRBC1 and TRBC2. TCRdb fed the UMI-ligation and nested PCR reads into MiXCR, producing one record per CDR3 protein. The sample contains approximately 54,000 distinct CDR3 sequences, 11% of which appear only once. What was sequenced was PBMCs spiked with cells of the T cell clone KT2. The receptor source for this set is a human donor.

This clonotype was counted a few times. The V and J genes are TRBV18 and TRBJ1-3; D unclear. The CDR3 length is 13 residues. V was trimmed by 2 bases and J by 0 bases, leaving 2 bases between them. The germline gives CDR1 KGHSH, CDR2 LQKENI. The DNA for the CDR3 is TGTGCCAGCTCACCAGCCTCTGGAAACACCATATATTTT. Its translation: CASSPASGNTIYF.

This clonotype was observed a handful of times. The chain uses TRBV20-1 and TRBJ2-2; 8 positions match TRBD1. Germline V gene data show CDR1 as DFQATT and CDR2 as SNEGSKA (reference sequence). CDR3 length: 15 residues. Unmatched junction bases numbered 8, after V lost 4 bases and J lost 4 bases. The CDR3, as DNA: TGCAGTGCTAAGCAGGGGGCGATCGGCACCGGGGAGCTGTTTTTT. Amino acids: CSAKQGAIGTGELFF.

CDR3 nucleotide sequence: TGTGCCAGCAGCGTAGTTGGGGGTCACTGGACAGATACGCAGTATTTT. Translation gives CASSVVGGHWTDTQYF. The rearrangement joins TRBV9 to TRBJ2-3; either TRBD1 or TRBD2 may supply D (5 bases each). CDR1 and CDR2 (germline): SGDLS, YYNGEE. Trimming removed 0 bases from V and 3 bases from J, with 14 bases in between. The length of the CDR3 is 16 residues.

The chain links TRBV2 to TRBJ2-1, with TRBD2 matching over 8 bases. Trimming cost V 7 bases and J 5 bases; bases outside gene matches: 10. Germline V gene data show CDR1 as SNHLY and CDR2 as FYNNEI. This CDR3 region has 15 residues. The CDR3 bases are TGTGCCAGCATATCGTTTAGCGGGACCGACAATGAGCAGTTCTTC. The encoded protein is CASISFSGTDNEQFF.

This clonotype showed up just a few times. The chain carries TRBV20-1 and TRBJ1-1, with 9 bases that match TRBD1. Germline V gene lookup returns CDR1 DFQATT and CDR2 SNEGSKA (reference sequence). The junction had 8 bases not matched to a gene; V was cut back by 6 bases and J by 3 bases. This CDR3 has 14 amino acids. The CDR3 sequence: CSATTGGSDTEAFF. As DNA, the CDR3 is TGCAGTGCGACGACAGGGGGTTCGGACACTGAAGCTTTCTTT.

This clonotype was counted at least ten times. The chain joins TRBV5-1 to TRBJ2-1; weak D call: TRBD2 (5 bases). This CDR3 comprises 17 residues. V was cut by 4 bases and J by 0 bases, with 17 bases left in between. Germline CDR1 reads SGHRS; CDR2 reads YFSETQ. The CDR3 here is CASSPISSFSSYNEQFF. CDR3 in DNA: TGCGCCAGCAGCCCCATCTCTAGCTTTAGCTCCTACAATGAGCAGTTCTTC.

This clonotype was observed a handful of times. V is TRBV27 and J is TRBJ2-3, with D possibly matching TRBD1 (6 bases). CDR1 is MNHEY and CDR2 is SMNVEV in the germline V gene (reference sequence). CDR3 length: 14 residues. Trimming stripped 11 bases from V and 2 bases from J, with 17 bases between. CDR3 region: CAGNEGVVTDTQYF. The CDR3 DNA is TGTGCCGGAAACGAGGGGGTTGTCACAGATACGCAGTATTTT.

This clonotype was detected only a few times. The chain recombines TRBV6-2 or TRBV6-3 with TRBJ2-5; D may be TRBD2 (6 bases). With 2 bases removed from V and 5 bases from J, the gap between germline ends came to 15 bases. The CDR3 is 15 residues long. Per the germline V gene, CDR1 is MNHEY and CDR2 is SVGEGT. CDR3 DNA sequence: TGTGCCAGCAGTTACCCGGACTACAAGAGGGAGACCCAGTACTTC. This sequence encodes CASSYPDYKRETQYF.

This clonotype has a handful of counts. The chain employs TRBV5-1 and TRBJ1-4; possibly TRBD1 for D (6 bases). V dropped 2 bases and J dropped 6 bases, with 14 bases sitting between them. The CDR3 is made up of 15 amino acids. The germline gives CDR1 SGHRS, CDR2 YFSETQ. DNA of the CDR3: TGCGCCAGCAGCTTAACAGGGTTTCCGGATGAAAAACTGTTTTTT. It codes for CASSLTGFPDEKLFF. The full variable domain, rest sourced from reference TRBV5-1 and TRBJ1-4, is KAGVTQTPRYLIKTRGQQVTLSCSPISGHRSVSWYQQTPGQGLQFLFEYFSETQRNKGNFPGRFSGRQFSNSRSEMNVSTLELGDSALYLCASSLTGFPDEKLFFGSGTQLSVL.

This clonotype was counted only a few times. V and J are TRBV6-1 and TRBJ2-7, with D possibly TRBD2 on 5 matching bases. CDR3 size: 16 residues. Between the trimmed V and J ends, which lost 3 bases and 4 bases, there was a span of 19 bases. Germline V gene data show CDR1 as MNHNS and CDR2 as SASEGT. CDR3 sequence reads: CASSEFLAGIGYEQYF. The CDR3 nucleotides are TGTGCCAGCAGTGAGTTCCTAGCCGGTATAGGGTACGAGCAGTACTTC.

This clonotype is a singleton in its sample. CDR3 sequence reads: CASSQVAYEQYF. The CDR3, as DNA: TGTGCCAGCAGCCAAGTAGCGTACGAGCAGTACTTC. The chain joins TRBV14 to TRBJ2-7; TRBD2 is a possible D gene (5 bases). CDR1 is SGHDN, CDR2 FVKESK, per germline. The CDR3 length is 12 residues. Trimming took off 1 base at V and 4 bases at J, with 5 bases between the two ends.